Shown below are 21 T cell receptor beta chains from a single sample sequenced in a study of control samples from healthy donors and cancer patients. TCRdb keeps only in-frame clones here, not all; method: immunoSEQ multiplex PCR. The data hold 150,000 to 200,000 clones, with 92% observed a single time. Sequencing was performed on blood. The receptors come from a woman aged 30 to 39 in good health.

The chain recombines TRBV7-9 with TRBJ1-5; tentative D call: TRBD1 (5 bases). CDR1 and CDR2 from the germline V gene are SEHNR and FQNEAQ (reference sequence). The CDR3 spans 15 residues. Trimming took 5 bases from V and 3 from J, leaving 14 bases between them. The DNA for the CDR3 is TGTGCCAGCAGCCCAAGCGGGACTATCAATCAGCCCCAGCATTTT. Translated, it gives CASSPSGTINQPQHF. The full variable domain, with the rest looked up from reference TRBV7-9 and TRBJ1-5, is DTGVSQNPRHKITKRGQNVTFRCDPISEHNRLYWYRQTLGQGPEFLTYFQNEAQLEKSRLLSDRFSAERPKGSFSTLEIQRTEQGDSAMYLCASSPSGTINQPQHFGDGTRLSIL.

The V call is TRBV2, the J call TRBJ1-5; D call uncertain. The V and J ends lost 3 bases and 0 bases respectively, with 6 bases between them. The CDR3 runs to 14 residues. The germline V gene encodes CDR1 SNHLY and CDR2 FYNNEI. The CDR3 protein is CASSDRFSNQPQHF. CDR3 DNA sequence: TGTGCCAGCAGTGACAGGTTTAGCAATCAGCCCCAGCATTTT.

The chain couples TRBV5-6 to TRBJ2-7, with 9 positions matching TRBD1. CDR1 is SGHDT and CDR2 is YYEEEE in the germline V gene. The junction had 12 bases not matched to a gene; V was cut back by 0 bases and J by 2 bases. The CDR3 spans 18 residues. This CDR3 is CASSLAVGTGPSPYEQYF. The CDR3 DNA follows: TGTGCCAGCAGCTTGGCCGTGGGGACAGGGCCGAGCCCCTACGAGCAGTACTTC.

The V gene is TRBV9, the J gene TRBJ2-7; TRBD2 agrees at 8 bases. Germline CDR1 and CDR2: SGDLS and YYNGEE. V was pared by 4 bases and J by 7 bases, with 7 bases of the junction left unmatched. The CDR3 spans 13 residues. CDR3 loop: CASSPGPGGEQYF. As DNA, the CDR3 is TGTGCCAGCAGCCCAGGACCGGGGGGGGAGCAGTACTTC.

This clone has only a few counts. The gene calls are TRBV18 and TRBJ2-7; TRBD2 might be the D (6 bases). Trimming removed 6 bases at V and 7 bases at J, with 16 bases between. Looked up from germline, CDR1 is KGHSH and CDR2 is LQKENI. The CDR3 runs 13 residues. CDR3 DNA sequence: TGTGCCAGCTCGACCGGGACTCCCGTGGAGCAGTACTTC. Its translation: CASSTGTPVEQYF. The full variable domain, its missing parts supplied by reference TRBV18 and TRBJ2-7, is NAGVMQNPRHLVRRRGQEARLRCSPMKGHSHVYWYRQLPEEGLKFMVYLQKENIIDESGMPKERFSAEFPKEGPSILRIQQVVRGDSAAYFCASSTGTPVEQYFGPGTRLTVT.

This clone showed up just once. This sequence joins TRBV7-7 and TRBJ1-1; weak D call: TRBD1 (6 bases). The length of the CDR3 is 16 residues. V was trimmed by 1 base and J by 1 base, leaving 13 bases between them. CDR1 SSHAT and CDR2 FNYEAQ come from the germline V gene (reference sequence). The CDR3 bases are TGTGCCAGCAGCTTAGGCCTTGGCAGGGGGAACACTGAAGCTTTCTTT. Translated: CASSLGLGRGNTEAFF.

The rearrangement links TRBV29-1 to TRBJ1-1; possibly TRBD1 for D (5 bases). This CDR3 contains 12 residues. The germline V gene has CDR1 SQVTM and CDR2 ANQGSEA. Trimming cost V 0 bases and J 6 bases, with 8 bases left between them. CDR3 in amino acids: CSVEDQGSEAFF. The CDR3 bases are TGCAGCGTTGAAGACCAGGGATCTGAAGCTTTCTTT.

CDR3 nucleotide sequence: TGCGCCAGCAGCCAAGGGAGGGCTCAGCCCCAGCATTTT. This sequence encodes CASSQGRAQPQHF. The V and J genes are TRBV4-3 and TRBJ1-5, with unresolved D. The V gene lost 1 base and the J gene lost 6 bases, with 7 bases spanning the gap. The CDR3 runs to 13 residues. CDR1 LGHNA and CDR2 YSLEER come from the germline V gene.

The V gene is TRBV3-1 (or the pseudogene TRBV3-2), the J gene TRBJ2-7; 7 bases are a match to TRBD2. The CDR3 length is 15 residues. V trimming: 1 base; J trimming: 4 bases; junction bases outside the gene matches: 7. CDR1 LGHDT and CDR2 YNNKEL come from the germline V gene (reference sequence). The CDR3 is CASSQGVTGGYEQYF. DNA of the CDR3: TGTGCCAGCAGCCAAGGGGTTACCGGGGGGTACGAGCAGTACTTC.

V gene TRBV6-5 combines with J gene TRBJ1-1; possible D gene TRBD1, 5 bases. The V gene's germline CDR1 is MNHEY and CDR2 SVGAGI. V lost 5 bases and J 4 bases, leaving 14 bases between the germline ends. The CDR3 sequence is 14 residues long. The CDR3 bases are TGTGCCAGCAGTAACGCGGGGGTTGGCACTGAAGCTTTCTTT. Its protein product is CASSNAGVGTEAFF.

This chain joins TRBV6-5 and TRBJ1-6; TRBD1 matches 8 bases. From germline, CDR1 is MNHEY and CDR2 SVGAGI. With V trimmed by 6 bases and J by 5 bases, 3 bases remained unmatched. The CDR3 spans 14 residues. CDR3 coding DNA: TGTGCCAGCAGCCAGACAGGGGATAATTCACCCCTCCACTTT. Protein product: CASSQTGDNSPLHF.

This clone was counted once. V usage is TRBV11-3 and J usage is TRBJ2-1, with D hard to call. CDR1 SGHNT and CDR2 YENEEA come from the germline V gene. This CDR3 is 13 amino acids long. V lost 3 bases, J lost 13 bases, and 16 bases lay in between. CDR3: CASSFPLNYPQFF. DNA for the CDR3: TGTGCCAGCAGCTTTCCCCTGAACTACCCCCAGTTCTTC.

CDR3 residues: CASREGVSQPQHF. The DNA of the CDR3 is TGTGCCAGCAGAGAGGGGGTCAGTCAGCCCCAGCATTTT. This chain uses TRBV2 with TRBJ1-5; TRBD1 might be the D (6 bases). Trimming took off 6 bases at V and 6 bases at J, with 12 bases between the two ends. CDR3 length: 13 residues. Germline V CDR1 and CDR2: SNHLY, FYNNEI.

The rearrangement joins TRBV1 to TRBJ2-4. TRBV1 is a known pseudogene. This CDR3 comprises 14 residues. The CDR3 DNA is TGCACCAGCAGCCAAGCTCATCCGTGGAACATTCAGTACTTC. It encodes CTSSQAHPWNIQYF.

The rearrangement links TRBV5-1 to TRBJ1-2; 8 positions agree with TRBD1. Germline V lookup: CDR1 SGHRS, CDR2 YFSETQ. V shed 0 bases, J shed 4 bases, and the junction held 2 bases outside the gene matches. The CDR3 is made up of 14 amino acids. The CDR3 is CASSLGDRGYGYTF. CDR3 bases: TGCGCCAGCAGCTTGGGAGACAGGGGCTATGGCTACACCTTC.

The CDR3 DNA reads TGTGCCACCAGTGGTGACAGGGGTTGGCCCCAGCATTTT. It specifies CATSGDRGWPQHF. V is TRBV24-1 and J is TRBJ1-5; TRBD1 matches at 8 bases. The V and J ends lost 5 bases and 9 bases, in that order; junction bases with no gene match: 5. CDR3 size: 13 residues. Germline CDR1 is KGHDR and CDR2 is SFDVKD.

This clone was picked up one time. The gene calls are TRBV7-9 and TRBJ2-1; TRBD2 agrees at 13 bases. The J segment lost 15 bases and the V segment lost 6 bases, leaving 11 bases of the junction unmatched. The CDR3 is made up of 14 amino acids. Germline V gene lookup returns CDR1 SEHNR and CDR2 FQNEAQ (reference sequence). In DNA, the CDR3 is TGTGCCAGCAGTTTTACTAGCGGGAGGGATAGATCGTTCTTC. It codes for CASSFTSGRDRSFF.

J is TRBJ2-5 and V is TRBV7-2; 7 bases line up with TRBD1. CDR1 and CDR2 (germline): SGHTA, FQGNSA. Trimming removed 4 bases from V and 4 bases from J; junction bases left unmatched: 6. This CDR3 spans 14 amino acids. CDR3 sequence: CASSSTGVVETQYF. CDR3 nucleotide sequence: TGTGCCAGCAGCTCAACAGGGGTCGTAGAGACCCAGTACTTC.

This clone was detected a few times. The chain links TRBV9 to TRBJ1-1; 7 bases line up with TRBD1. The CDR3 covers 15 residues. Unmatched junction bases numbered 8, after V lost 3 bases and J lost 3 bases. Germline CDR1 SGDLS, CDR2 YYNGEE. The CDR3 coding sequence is TGTGCCAGCAGCGCGGGACAGTCAGACGACACTGAAGCTTTCTTT. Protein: CASSAGQSDDTEAFF. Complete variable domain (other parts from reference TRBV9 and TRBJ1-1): DSGVTQTPKHLITATGQRVTLRCSPRSGDLSVYWYQQSLDQGLQFLIQYYNGEERAKGNILERFSAQQFPDLHSELNLSSLELGDSALYFCASSAGQSDDTEAFFGQGTRLTVV.

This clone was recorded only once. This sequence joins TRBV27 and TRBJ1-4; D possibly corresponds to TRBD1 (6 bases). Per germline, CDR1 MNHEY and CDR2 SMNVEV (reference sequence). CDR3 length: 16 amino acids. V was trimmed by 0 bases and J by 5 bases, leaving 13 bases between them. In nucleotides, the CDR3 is TGTGCCAGCAGTTTATCCACAGGGACGCTAAATGAAAAACTGTTTTTT. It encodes CASSLSTGTLNEKLFF.

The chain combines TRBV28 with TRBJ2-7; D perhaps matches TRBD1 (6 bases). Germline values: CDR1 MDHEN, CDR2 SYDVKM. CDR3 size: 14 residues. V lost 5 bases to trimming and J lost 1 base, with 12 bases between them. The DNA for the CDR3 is TGTGCCAGCAGTCCGACAGGTTCATCCTACGAGCAGTACTTC. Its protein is CASSPTGSSYEQYF.